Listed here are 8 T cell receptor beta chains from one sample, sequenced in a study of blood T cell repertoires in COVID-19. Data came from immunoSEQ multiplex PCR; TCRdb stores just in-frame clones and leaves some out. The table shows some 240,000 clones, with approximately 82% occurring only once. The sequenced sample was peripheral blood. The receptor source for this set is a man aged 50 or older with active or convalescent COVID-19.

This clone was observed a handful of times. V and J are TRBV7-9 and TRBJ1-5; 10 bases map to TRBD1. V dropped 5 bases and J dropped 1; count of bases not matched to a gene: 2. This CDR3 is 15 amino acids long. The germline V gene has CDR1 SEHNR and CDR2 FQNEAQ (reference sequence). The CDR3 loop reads CASSPTGGSNQPQHF. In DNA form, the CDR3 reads TGTGCCAGCAGCCCGACAGGGGGCAGCAATCAGCCCCAGCATTTT.

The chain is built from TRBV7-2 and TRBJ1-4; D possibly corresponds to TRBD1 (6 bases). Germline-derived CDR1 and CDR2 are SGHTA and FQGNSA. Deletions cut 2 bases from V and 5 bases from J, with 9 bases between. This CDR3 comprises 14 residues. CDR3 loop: CASSLNTGNEKLFF. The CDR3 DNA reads TGTGCCAGCAGCTTAAACACAGGGAATGAAAAACTGTTTTTT.

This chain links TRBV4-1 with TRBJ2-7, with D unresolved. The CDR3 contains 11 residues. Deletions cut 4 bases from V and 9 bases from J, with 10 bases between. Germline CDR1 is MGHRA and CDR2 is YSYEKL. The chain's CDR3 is CASSPEIVQYF. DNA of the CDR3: TGCGCCAGCAGCCCAGAAATCGTGCAGTACTTC.

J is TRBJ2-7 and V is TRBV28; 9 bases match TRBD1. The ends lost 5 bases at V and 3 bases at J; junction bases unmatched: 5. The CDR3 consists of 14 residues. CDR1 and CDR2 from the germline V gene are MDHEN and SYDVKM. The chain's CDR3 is CASSPWTGDYEQYF. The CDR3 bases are TGTGCCAGCAGTCCGTGGACAGGGGACTACGAGCAGTACTTC.

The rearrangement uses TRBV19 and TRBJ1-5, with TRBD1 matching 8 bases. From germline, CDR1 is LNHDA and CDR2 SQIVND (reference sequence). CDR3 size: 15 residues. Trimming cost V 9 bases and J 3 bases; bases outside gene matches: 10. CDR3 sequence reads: CASRTGFFDNQPQHF. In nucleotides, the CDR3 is TGTGCCAGCCGGACAGGGTTTTTCGACAATCAGCCCCAGCATTTT.

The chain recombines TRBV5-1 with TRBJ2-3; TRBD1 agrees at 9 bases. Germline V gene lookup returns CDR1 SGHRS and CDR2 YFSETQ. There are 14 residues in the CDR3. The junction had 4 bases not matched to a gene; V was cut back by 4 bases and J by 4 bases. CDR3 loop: CASSRTGASDTQYF. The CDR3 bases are TGCGCCAGCAGCCGGACAGGGGCGTCAGATACGCAGTATTTT.

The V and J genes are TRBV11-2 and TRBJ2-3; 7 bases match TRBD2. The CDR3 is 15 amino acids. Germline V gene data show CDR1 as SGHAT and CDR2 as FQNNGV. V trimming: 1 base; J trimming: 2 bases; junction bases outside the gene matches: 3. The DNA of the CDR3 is TGTGCCAGCAGCTTAGTAGGGACTACCACAGATACGCAGTATTTT. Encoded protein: CASSLVGTTTDTQYF.

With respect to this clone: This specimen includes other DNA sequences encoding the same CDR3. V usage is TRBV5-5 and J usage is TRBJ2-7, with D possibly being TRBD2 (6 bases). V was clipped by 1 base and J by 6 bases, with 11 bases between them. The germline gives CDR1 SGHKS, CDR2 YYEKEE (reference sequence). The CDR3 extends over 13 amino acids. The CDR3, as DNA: TGTGCCAGCAGCTTGTTTCGGGGAGGCGAGCAGTACTTC. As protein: CASSLFRGGEQYF.